The subject of this entry is one T cell receptor (beta chain). The likely explanation is a read error, given a far larger clone one base away. HTBI primers from iRepertoire and Arm-PCR of CDR3 regions yielded the TCR beta libraries. Each CDR3 protein gets one entry after TCRdb re-called the multiplex PCR reads with MiXCR. The profile shows fewer than 650,000 distinct CDR3 sequences, approximately 16% of them singletons. Documented time point: newly diagnosed GD, antithyroid drugs for less than 3 months. Construction of the TCR library relied on RNA isolated from PBMCs. This CDR3 is built from 12 residues. Germline CDR1 reads SEHNR; CDR2 reads FQNEAQ (reference sequence). These data originate in a study of regulatory T cells in long-lasting Graves disease. The data were also submitted as part of a second study, on T cells in Graves' hyperthyroidism and ophthalmopathy. That report notes: In the analysis, a 13 V-J model separated ophthalmopathy from stable hyperthyroidism.

The sequenced sample was peripheral blood mononuclear cells (PBMCs), obtained at new diagnosis, from a patient treated with antithyroid drugs. The chain joins TRBV7-9 to TRBJ2-1; D might be TRBD1 or TRBD2, each matching 7 bases. The DNA end favors TRBJ2-5, so the J call may be wrong. The clonotype comes from a man between 18 and 35 years old with Graves disease. The CDR3 here is CASEGAREIQYF. The CDR3, as DNA: TGTGCCAGCGAGGGGGCGCGGGAGATCCAGTACTTC.